This T cell receptor beta chain was found in a study of cytomegalovirus exposure and HLA in healthy donors. This CDR3 is 14 amino acids long. The V end lost 10 bases, the J end lost 4 bases, and 19 bases lay between the germline ends. Germline CDR1 and CDR2: LNHDA and SQIVND (reference sequence). The PCR employed 60 Vbeta primers together with 13 Jbeta primers. TCRdb's copy holds only in-frame clones and misses some; the assay was immunoSEQ multiplex PCR. The table has about 120,000 clones, 75% seen once. This chain joins TRBV19 and TRBJ1-1; possibly TRBD1 for D (6 bases). Sequenced material: PBMCs. This TCR was recovered from a young woman in good health and CMV-seronegative. The CDR3: CATKLAGVLTEAFF. CDR3 DNA sequence: TGTGCCACCAAACTGGCAGGGGTGCTCACTGAAGCTTTCTTT.